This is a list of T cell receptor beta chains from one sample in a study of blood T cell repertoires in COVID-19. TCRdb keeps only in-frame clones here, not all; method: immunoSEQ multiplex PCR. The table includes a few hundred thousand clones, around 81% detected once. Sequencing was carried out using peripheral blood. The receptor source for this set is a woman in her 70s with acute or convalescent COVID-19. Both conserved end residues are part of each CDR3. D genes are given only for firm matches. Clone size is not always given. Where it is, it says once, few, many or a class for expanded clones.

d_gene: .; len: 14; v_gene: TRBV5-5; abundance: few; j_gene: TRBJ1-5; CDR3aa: CASSLAGSLSPQHF; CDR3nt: TGTGCCAGCAGCTTGGCGGGGAGTCTTTCGCCCCAGCATTTT
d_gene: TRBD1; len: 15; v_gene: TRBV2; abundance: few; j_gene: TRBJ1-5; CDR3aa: CASSESRGRNQPQHF; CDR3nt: TGTGCCAGCAGTGAATCCAGGGGGCGTAATCAGCCCCAGCATTTT
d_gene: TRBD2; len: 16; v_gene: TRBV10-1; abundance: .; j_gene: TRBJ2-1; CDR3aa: CASSLQRGGSYNEQFF; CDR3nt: TGCGCCAGCTCCCTGCAGCGGGGGGGTTCCTACAATGAGCAGTTCTTC
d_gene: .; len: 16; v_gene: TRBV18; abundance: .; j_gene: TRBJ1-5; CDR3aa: CASSPTREGRHQPQHF; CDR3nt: TGTGCCAGCTCACCCACTCGGGAGGGACGCCATCAGCCCCAGCATTTT
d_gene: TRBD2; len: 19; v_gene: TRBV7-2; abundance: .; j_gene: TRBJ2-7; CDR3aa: CASSFRPGLAGGPPYEQYF; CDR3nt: TGTGCCAGCAGCTTTAGGCCGGGACTAGCGGGGGGACCCCCCTACGAGCAGTACTTC
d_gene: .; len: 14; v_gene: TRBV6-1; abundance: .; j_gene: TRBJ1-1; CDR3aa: CASSEVAESTEAFF; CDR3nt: TGTGCCAGCAGTGAAGTGGCGGAATCCACTGAAGCTTTCTTT
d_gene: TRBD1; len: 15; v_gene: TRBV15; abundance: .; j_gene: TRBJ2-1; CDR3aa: CATSRDQGAYNEQFF; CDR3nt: TGTGCCACCAGCAGAGATCAGGGGGCCTACAATGAGCAGTTCTTC
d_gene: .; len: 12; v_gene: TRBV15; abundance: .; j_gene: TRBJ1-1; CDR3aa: CATSRDQTEAFF; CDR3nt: TGTGCCACCAGCAGAGATCAAACTGAAGCTTTCTTT
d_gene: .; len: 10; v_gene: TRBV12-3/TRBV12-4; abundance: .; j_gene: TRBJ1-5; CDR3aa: CASSLQPQHF; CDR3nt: TGTGCCAGCAGTCTCCAGCCCCAGCATTTT
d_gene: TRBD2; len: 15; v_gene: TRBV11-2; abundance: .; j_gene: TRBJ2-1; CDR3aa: CASSGYSGGYNEQFF; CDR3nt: TGTGCCAGCAGCGGCTATAGCGGGGGCTACAATGAGCAGTTCTTC
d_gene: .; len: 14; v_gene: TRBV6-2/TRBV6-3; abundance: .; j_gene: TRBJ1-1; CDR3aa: CASSLGGMNTEAFF; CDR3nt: TGTGCCAGCAGCCTAGGAGGCATGAACACTGAAGCTTTCTTT
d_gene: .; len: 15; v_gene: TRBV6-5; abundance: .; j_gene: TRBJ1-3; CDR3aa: CASSRYTASGNTIYF; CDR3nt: TGTGCCAGCAGCCGATACACAGCAAGTGGAAACACCATATATTTT
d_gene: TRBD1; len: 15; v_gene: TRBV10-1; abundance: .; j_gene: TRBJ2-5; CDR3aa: CASSKGKGAGETQYF; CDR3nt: TGCGCCAGCAGTAAAGGCAAGGGGGCTGGAGAGACCCAGTACTTC
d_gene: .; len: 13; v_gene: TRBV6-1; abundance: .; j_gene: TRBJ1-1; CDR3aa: CASSDQTHTEAFF; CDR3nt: TGTGCCAGCAGTGACCAGACACACACTGAAGCTTTCTTT
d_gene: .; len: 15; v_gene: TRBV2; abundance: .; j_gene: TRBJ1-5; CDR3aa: CASSGSGYSNQPQHF; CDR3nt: TGTGCCAGCAGTGGGTCAGGATATAGCAATCAGCCCCAGCATTTT
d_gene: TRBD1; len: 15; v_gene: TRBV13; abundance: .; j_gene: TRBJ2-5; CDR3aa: CASSLYGTVQETQYF; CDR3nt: TGTGCCAGCAGCTTATATGGGACAGTCCAAGAGACCCAGTACTTC
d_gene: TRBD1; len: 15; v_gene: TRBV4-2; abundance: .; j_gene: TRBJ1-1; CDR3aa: CASSQDQGTGGLAFF; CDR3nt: TGTGCCAGCAGCCAAGATCAGGGGACAGGGGGCTTAGCTTTCTTT
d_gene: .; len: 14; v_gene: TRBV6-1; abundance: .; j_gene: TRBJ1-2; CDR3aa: CASSEARRSDGYTF; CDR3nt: TGTGCCAGCAGTGAAGCGCGCAGGTCGGATGGCTACACCTTC
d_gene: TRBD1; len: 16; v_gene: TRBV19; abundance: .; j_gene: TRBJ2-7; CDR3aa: CASSLRPTGTPYEQYF; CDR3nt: TGTGCCAGTAGCCTACGACCGACAGGGACCCCCTACGAGCAGTACTTC
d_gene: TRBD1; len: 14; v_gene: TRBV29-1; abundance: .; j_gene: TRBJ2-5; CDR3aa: CSVMRSGGKETQYF; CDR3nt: TGTAGCGTTATGAGGTCAGGGGGCAAGGAGACCCAGTACTTC
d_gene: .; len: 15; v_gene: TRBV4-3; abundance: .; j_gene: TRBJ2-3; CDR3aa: CASSQEQFTTDTQYF; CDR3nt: TGCGCCAGCAGCCAAGAACAGTTCACCACAGATACGCAGTATTTT
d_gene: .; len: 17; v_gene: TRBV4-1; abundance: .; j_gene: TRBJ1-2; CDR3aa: CASSQGVTQAAVDGYTF; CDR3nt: TGCGCCAGCAGCCAGGGCGTCACTCAGGCAGCTGTAGATGGCTACACCTTC
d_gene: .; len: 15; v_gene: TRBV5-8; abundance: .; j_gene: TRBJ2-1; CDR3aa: CASSLGEWTSNEQFF; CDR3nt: TGTGCCAGCAGCTTGGGGGAGTGGACTTCCAATGAGCAGTTCTTC
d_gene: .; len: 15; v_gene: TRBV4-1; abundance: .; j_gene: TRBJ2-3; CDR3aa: CASSQDQSFPDTQYF; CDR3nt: TGCGCCAGCAGCCAAGACCAGTCCTTCCCAGATACGCAGTATTTT
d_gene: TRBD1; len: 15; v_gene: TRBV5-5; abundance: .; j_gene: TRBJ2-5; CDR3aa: CASSIQGWEQETQYF; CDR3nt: TGTGCCAGCAGCATACAGGGGTGGGAGCAAGAGACCCAGTACTTC
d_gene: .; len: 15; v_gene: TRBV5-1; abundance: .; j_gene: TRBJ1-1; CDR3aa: CASQLKFGGTTEAFF; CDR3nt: TGCGCCAGCCAACTAAAGTTCGGGGGGACCACTGAAGCTTTCTTT
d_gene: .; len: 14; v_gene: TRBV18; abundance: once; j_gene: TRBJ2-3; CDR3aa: CGTGRGMGTDTQYF; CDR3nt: TGTGGCACCGGACGCGGGATGGGAACAGATACGCAGTATTTT
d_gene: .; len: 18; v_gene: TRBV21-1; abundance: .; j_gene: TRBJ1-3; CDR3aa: CASSNRGGYQSSGNTIYF; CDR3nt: TGTGCCAGCAGCAATAGGGGTGGGTACCAGAGCTCTGGAAACACCATATATTTT
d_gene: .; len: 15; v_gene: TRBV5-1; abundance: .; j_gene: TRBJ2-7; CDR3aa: CASSRTGSPPYEQYF; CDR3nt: TGCGCCAGCAGCCGTACAGGATCACCACCCTACGAGCAGTACTTC
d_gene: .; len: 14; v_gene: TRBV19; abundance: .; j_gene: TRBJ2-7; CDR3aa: CASSSGSRTYEQYF; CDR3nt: TGTGCCAGTAGTAGCGGCTCCCGAACCTACGAGCAGTACTTC
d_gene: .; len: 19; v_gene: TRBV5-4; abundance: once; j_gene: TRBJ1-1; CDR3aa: CASSSQLRGRMSIDTEAFF; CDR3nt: TGTGCCAGCAGCTCGCAGCTCAGGGGCCGAATGAGTATAGACACTGAAGCTTTCTTT
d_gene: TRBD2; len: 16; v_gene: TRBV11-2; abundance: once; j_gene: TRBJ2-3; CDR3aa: CASSPRTSGHTDTQYF; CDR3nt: TGTGCCAGCAGCCCGAGGACTAGCGGACACACAGATACGCAGTATTTT
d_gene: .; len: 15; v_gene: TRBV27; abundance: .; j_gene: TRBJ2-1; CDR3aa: CASSPGVALYNEQFF; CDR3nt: TGTGCCAGCAGCCCAGGGGTCGCACTCTACAATGAGCAGTTCTTC
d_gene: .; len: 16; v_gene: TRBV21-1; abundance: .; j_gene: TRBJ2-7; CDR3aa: CASSKGQGQLSYEQYF; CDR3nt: TGTGCCAGCAGCAAAGGACAGGGCCAACTCTCCTACGAGCAGTACTTC
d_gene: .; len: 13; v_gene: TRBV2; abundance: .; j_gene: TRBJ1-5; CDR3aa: CASTAGWRQPQHF; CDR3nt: TGTGCCAGCACGGCAGGGTGGCGGCAGCCCCAGCATTTT
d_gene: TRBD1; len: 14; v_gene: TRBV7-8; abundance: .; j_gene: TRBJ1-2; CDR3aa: CASSPSTGGYGYTF; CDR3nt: TGTGCCAGCAGCCCGTCGACAGGGGGGTATGGCTACACCTTC
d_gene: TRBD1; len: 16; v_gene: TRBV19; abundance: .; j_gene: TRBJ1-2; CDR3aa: CASSIAGTALAYGYTF; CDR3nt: TGTGCCAGTAGTATAGCTGGGACAGCCCTCGCCTATGGCTACACCTTC